This T cell receptor (beta chain) was sequenced in a study of CD8 T cells in ankylosing spondylitis. TCRdb called the 5' RACE reads again in MiXCR, with one record for every CDR3 protein. The sample consists of about 360,000 distinct CDR3 sequences, roughly 15% of them appearing once. The germline V gene encodes CDR1 MGHRA and CDR2 YSYEKL. The CDR3 has 14 residues. Trimming cost V 5 bases and J 0 bases, with 8 bases left between them. Findings and limits, study-wide: Certain motif variants had earlier appeared in reactive arthritis synovial fluid and blood. Those disease-linked clones were CD8+; they were also relatively rare in peripheral blood. There was a TCR beta motif, made of several highly homologous variants, that appeared characteristic of ankylosing spondylitis blood. Reported data indicate significant enrichment of disease-linked clones within matched ankylosing spondylitis synovial fluid.

This clonotype was seen only a few times. Its antigen remains unidentified. The sequence derives from a male donor with ankylosing spondylitis or in good health (not recorded which). This chain connects TRBV4-1 to TRBJ2-4; D call uncertain. The sample comprised blood, either unsorted or a sorted T cell fraction (not recorded which). CDR3 sequence (DNA): TGCGCCAGCAGCTCCAATATAGCCAAAAACATTCAGTACTTC. It translates to CASSSNIAKNIQYF.